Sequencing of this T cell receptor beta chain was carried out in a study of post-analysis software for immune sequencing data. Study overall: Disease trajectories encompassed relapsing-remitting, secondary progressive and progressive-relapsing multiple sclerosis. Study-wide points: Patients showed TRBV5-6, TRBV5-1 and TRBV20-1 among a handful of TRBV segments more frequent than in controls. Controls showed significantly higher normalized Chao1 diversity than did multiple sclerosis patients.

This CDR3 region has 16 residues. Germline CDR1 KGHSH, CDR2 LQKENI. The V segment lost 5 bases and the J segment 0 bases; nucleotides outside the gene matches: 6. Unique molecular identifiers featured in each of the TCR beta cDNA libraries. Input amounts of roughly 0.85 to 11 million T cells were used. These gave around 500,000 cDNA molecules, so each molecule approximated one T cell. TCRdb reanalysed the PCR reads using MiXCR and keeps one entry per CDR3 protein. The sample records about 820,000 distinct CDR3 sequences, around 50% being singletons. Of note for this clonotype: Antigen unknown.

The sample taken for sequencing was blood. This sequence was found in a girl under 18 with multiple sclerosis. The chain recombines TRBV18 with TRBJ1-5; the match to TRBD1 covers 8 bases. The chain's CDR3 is CASSTRTGYSNQPQHF. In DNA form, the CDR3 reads TGTGCCAGCTCAACTAGGACAGGGTATAGCAATCAGCCCCAGCATTTT.